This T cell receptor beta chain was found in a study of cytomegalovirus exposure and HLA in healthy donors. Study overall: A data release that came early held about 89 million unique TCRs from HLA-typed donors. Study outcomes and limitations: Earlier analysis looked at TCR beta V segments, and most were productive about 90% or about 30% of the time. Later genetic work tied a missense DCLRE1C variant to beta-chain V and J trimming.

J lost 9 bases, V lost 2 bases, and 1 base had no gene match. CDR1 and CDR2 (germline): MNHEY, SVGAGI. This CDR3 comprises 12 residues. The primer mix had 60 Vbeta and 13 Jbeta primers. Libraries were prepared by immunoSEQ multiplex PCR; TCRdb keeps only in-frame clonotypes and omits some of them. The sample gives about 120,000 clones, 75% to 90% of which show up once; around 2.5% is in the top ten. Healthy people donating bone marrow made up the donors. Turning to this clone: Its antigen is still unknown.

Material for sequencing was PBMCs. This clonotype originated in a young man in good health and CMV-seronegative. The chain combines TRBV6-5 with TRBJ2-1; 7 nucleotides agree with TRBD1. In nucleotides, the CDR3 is TGTGCCAGCAGTTACGACAGGGTTGAGCAGTTCTTC. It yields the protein CASSYDRVEQFF.